The present TCR beta chain was sequenced within a study of blood T cell repertoires in COVID-19. Whole-study context: Sample material is recorded as cDNA or gDNA derived from T cells, B-cell-depleted T cells, or PBMCs.

Libraries were prepared by immunoSEQ multiplex PCR; TCRdb keeps only in-frame clonotypes and omits some of them. This table holds some 250,000 clones, approximately 90% found once. The V gene lost 7 bases and the J gene lost 13 bases, with 17 bases spanning the gap. Germline CDR1 is MGHDK and CDR2 is SYGVNS. The CDR3 runs to 13 residues. J is TRBJ1-6 and V is TRBV25-1; TRBD1 might be the D (6 bases). The sequenced material came from peripheral blood. The sequence came from a man aged 30-40 years who had recovered from COVID-19. Here the CDR3 reads CASNEGGVLPLHF. The CDR3 nucleotides read TGTGCCAGCAATGAGGGGGGGGTTCTTCCCCTCCACTTT. Supplemented by reference TRBV25-1 and TRBJ1-6, the full variable domain reads EADIYQTPRYLVIGTGKKITLECSQTMGHDKMYWYQQDPGMELHLIHYSYGVNSTEKGDLSSESTVSRIRTEHFPLTLESARPSHTSQYLCASNEGGVLPLHFGNGTRLTVT.